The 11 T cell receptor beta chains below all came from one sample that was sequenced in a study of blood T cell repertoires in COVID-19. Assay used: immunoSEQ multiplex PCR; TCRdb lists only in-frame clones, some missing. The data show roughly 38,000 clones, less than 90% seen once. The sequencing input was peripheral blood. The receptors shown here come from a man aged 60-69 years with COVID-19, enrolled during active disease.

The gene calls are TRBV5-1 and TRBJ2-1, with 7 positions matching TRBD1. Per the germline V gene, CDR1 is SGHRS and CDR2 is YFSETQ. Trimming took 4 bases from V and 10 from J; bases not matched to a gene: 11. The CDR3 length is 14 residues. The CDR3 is CASSRETGVGEQFF. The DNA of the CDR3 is TGCGCCAGCAGCAGGGAAACAGGGGTTGGAGAGCAGTTCTTC.

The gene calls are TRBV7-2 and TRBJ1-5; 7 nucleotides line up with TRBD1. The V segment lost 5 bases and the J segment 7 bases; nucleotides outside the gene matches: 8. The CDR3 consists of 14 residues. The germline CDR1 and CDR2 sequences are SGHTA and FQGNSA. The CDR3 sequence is CASSPDRVGQPQHF. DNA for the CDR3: TGTGCCAGCAGCCCCGACAGGGTGGGACAGCCCCAGCATTTT.

CDR3 residues: CASSSNNGVGRNTEAFF. CDR3 in DNA: TGCGCCAGCAGCTCAAACAATGGTGTCGGGAGGAACACTGAAGCTTTCTTT. This sequence joins TRBV5-1 and TRBJ1-1; no firm D call. CDR3 length equals 17 residues. The V gene lost 3 bases and the J gene lost 1 base, with 19 bases spanning the gap. CDR1 SGHRS and CDR2 YFSETQ come from the germline V gene.

CDR3 sequence reads: CASSIGQAANYGYTF. The CDR3 DNA reads as TGTGCCAGTAGTATCGGACAGGCAGCTAACTATGGCTACACCTTC. The chain is built from TRBV19 and TRBJ1-2; 7 bases fit TRBD1. The J segment lost 0 bases and the V segment lost 3 bases, leaving 4 bases of the junction unmatched. The CDR3 spans 15 residues. Germline V gene sequence: CDR1 LNHDA, CDR2 SQIVND (reference sequence).

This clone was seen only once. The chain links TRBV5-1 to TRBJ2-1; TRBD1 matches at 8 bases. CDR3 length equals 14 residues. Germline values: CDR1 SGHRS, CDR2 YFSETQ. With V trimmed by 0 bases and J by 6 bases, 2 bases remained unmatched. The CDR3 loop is CASSLATGGNEQFF. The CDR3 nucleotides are TGCGCCAGCAGCTTGGCCACAGGGGGCAATGAGCAGTTCTTC.

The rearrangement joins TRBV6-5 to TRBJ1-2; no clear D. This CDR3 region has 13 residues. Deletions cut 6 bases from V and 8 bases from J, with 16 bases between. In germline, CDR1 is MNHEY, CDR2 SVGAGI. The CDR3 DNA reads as TGTGCCAGCAGGCAAACCGGGGTTGAAGGCTACACCTTC. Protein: CASRQTGVEGYTF.

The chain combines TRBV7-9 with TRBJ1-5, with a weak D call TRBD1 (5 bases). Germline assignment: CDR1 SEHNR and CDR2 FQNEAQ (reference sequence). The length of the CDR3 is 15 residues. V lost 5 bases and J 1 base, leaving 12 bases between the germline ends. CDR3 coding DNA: TGTGCCAGCAGCCTCGGGGGGAGGAGCAATCAGCCCCAGCATTTT. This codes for CASSLGGRSNQPQHF.

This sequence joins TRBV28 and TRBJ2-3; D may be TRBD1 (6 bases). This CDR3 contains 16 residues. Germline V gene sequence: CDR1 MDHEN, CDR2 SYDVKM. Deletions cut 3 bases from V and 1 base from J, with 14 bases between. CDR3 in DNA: TGTGCCAGCAGTTTGAACAGGGATATTCGCACAGATACGCAGTATTTT. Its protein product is CASSLNRDIRTDTQYF.

CDR3 nucleotides: TGTGCCAGCAGTTTCTCGCCAGGGGTCTATGGCTACACCTTC. Translated, it gives CASSFSPGVYGYTF. The chain employs TRBV27 and TRBJ1-2; weak D call: TRBD1 (6 bases). The CDR3 runs to 14 residues. V was shortened by 3 bases and J by 4 bases, with 12 bases between the two germline ends. Germline V gives CDR1 MNHEY, CDR2 SMNVEV (reference sequence).

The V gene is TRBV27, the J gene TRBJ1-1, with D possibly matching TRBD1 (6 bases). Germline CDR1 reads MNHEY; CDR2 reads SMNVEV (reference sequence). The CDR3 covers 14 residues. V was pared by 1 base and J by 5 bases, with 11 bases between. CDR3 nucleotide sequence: TGTGCCAGCAGTTTATTCCCAGGGGCAACTGAAGCTTTCTTT. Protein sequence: CASSLFPGATEAFF.

In DNA, the CDR3 is TGCGCCAGCAGGGGGGGAAGCGGTAGCGGCGAGCAGTACTTC. Translated, it gives CASRGGSGSGEQYF. This chain links TRBV10-1 with TRBJ2-7, with a tentative D call TRBD2 (6 bases). Deletions cut 6 bases from V and 6 bases from J, with 18 bases between. Germline V CDR1 and CDR2: WNHNN, SYGVQD (reference sequence). This CDR3 is 14 amino acids long.